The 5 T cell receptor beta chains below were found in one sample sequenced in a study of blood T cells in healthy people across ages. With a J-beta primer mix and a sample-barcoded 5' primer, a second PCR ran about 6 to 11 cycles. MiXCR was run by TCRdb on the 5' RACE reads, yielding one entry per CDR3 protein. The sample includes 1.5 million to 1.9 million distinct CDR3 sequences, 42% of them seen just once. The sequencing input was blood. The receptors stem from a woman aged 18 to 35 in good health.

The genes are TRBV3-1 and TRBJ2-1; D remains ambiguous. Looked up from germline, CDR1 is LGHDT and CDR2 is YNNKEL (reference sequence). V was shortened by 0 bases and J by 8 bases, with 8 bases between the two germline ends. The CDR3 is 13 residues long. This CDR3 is CASSQDLPHEQFF. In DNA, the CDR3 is TGTGCCAGCAGCCAAGACCTCCCCCATGAGCAGTTCTTC.

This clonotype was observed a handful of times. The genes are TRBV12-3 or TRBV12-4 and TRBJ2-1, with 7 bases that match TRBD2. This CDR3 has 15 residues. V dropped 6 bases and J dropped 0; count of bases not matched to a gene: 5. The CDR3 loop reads CASRERGGSYNEQFF. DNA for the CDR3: TGTGCCAGCAGAGAGCGGGGAGGCTCCTACAATGAGCAGTTCTTC.

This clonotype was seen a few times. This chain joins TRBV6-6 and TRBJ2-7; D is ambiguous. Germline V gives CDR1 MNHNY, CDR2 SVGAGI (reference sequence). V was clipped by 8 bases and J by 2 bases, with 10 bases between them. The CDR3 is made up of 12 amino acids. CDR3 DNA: TGTGCCAGCGGCCCCTGGCCCTACGAGCAGTACTTC. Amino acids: CASGPWPYEQYF.

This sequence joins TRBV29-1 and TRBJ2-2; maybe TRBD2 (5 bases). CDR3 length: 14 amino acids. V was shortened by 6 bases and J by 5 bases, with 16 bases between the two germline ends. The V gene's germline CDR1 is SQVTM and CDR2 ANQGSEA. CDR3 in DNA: TGCAGCGTAACTACGGACTCCCCGACCGGGGAGCTGTTTTTT. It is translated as CSVTTDSPTGELFF.

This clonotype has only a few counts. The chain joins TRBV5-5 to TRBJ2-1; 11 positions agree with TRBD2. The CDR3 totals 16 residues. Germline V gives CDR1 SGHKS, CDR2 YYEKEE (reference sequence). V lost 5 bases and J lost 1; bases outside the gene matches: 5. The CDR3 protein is CASRPLAGVSYNEQFF. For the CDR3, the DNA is TGTGCCAGCAGACCACTAGCGGGGGTTTCCTACAATGAGCAGTTCTTC.